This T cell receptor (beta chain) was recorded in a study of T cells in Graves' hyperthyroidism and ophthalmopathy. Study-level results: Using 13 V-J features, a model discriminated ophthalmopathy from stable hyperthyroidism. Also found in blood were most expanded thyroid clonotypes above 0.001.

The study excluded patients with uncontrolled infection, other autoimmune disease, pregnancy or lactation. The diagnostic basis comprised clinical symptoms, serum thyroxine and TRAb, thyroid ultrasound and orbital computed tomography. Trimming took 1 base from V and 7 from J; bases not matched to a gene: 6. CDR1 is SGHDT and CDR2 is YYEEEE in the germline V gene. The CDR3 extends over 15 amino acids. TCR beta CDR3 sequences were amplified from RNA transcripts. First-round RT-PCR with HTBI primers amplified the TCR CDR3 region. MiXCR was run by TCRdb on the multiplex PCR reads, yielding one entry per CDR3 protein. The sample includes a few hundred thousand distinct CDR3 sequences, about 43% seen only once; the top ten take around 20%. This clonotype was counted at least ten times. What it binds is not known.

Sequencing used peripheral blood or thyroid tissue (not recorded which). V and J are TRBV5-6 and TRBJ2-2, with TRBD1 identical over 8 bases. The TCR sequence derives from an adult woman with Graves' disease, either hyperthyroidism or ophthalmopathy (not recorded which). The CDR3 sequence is CASSLWDRRSGELFF. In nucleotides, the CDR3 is TGTGCCAGCAGCTTGTGGGACAGGAGGAGCGGGGAGCTGTTTTTT. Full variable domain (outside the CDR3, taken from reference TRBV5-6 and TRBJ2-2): DAGVTQSPTHLIKTRGQQVTLRCSPKSGHDTVSWYQQALGQGPQFIFQYYEEEERQRGNFPDRFSGHQFPNYSSELNVNALLLGDSALYLCASSLWDRRSGELFFGEGSRLTVL.